These 10 T cell receptor beta chains came from one sample sequenced in a study of blood T cell repertoires in COVID-19. Sequenced by immunoSEQ multiplex PCR; TCRdb stores in-frame clones only, minus some. The sample includes roughly 53,000 clones, 80% to 90% of them seen just once. What was sequenced was peripheral blood. These receptors were collected from a man aged 50 to 59 with acute or convalescent COVID-19.

The chain has TRBV11-1 and TRBJ2-3; 10 positions match TRBD2. Per germline, CDR1 SGHAT and CDR2 FQDESV (reference sequence). This CDR3 has 16 amino acids. With 5 bases clipped from V and 2 bases from J, the junction kept 7 bases outside the gene matches. The CDR3 reads CASSLTLAGATDTQYF. In DNA form, the CDR3 reads TGTGCCAGCAGCCTTACTCTAGCGGGAGCCACAGATACGCAGTATTTT.

The chain uses TRBV6-6 and TRBJ2-5; the D gene is possibly TRBD1 (7 bases). Germline CDR1 and CDR2: MNHNY and SVGAGI (reference sequence). The V gene lost 3 bases and the J gene lost 1 base, with 12 bases spanning the gap. CDR3 length equals 15 residues. The CDR3 sequence: CASSYGQGGQETQYF. The DNA of the CDR3 is TGTGCCAGCAGTTATGGGCAGGGGGGCCAAGAGACCCAGTACTTC.

The chain links TRBV7-6 to TRBJ2-3, with 7 bases lining up with TRBD2. With V trimmed by 2 bases and J by 1 base, 0 bases remained unmatched. Germline V gene sequence: CDR1 SGHVS, CDR2 FNYEAQ. The CDR3 sequence is 14 residues long. Written as DNA, the CDR3 is TGTGCCAGCAGCTTACTAGCGGGCACAGATACGCAGTATTTT. Encoded protein: CASSLLAGTDTQYF.

The chain joins TRBV10-3 to TRBJ2-3; 11 bases are shared with TRBD2. J gave up 2 bases and V 5 bases, and 3 bases lay outside the gene matches. CDR3 length equals 15 residues. The germline V gene encodes CDR1 ENHRY and CDR2 SYGVKD. This CDR3 reads CAISLAGGYTDTQYF. The CDR3 DNA is TGTGCCATCAGTTTAGCGGGAGGGTACACAGATACGCAGTATTTT.

V is TRBV7-9 and J is TRBJ1-1; D is possibly TRBD1 (6 bases). Germline CDR1 is SEHNR and CDR2 is FQNEAQ (reference sequence). Trimming took off 1 base at V and 7 bases at J, with 10 bases between the two ends. The CDR3 consists of 13 residues. The CDR3 DNA follows: TGTGCCAGCAGCTTAGGGCGGACAGATGAAGCTTTCTTT. Its protein is CASSLGRTDEAFF.

CDR3 residues: CASSAGTANTEAFF. CDR3 nucleotides: TGTGCCAGCAGCGCCGGGACAGCGAACACTGAAGCTTTCTTT. The rearrangement joins TRBV9 to TRBJ1-1; 7 positions agree with TRBD1. J lost 1 base, V lost 3 bases, and 3 bases had no gene match. The germline V gene has CDR1 SGDLS and CDR2 YYNGEE. The CDR3 runs to 14 residues.

V usage is TRBV10-3 and J usage is TRBJ2-7, with D possibly TRBD1 on 6 matching bases. The CDR3 sequence is 13 residues long. CDR1 and CDR2 (germline): ENHRY, SYGVKD. The V end was cut by 3 bases, the J end by 4 bases, with 10 bases between. The CDR3 is CAISDGQRYEQYF. The CDR3 nucleotides are TGTGCCATCAGTGATGGACAGCGATACGAGCAGTACTTC.

The genes are TRBV6-6 and TRBJ1-2; perhaps TRBD1 as D (5 bases). The V end was cut by 5 bases, the J end by 2 bases, with 21 bases between. The CDR3 has 17 residues. Germline lookup yields CDR1 MNHNY and CDR2 SVGAGI (reference sequence). This CDR3 reads CASSPRGRQTKNYGYTF. CDR3 in DNA: TGTGCCAGCAGTCCAAGGGGCCGACAGACGAAAAACTATGGCTACACCTTC.

The V and J genes are TRBV7-3 and TRBJ1-6; D uncertain. Trimming took off 3 bases at V and 10 bases at J, with 13 bases between the two ends. Germline CDR1 and CDR2: SGHTA and FQGTGA. The CDR3 extends over 14 amino acids. CDR3 protein: CASSFKGSGSPLHF. The CDR3 bases are TGTGCCAGCAGCTTCAAAGGCAGCGGGTCACCCCTCCACTTT.

This clone was seen just once. The genes are TRBV1 and TRBJ2-5; TRBD2, the table's D call, lacks a check against the DNA. TRBV1 is assigned pseudogene status. The CDR3 covers 17 residues. CDR3 sequence reads: CTSSPLGRGAYQETQYF. The CDR3 bases are TGCACCAGCAGCCCCTTGGGGCGGGGGGCGTACCAAGAGACCCAGTACTTC.